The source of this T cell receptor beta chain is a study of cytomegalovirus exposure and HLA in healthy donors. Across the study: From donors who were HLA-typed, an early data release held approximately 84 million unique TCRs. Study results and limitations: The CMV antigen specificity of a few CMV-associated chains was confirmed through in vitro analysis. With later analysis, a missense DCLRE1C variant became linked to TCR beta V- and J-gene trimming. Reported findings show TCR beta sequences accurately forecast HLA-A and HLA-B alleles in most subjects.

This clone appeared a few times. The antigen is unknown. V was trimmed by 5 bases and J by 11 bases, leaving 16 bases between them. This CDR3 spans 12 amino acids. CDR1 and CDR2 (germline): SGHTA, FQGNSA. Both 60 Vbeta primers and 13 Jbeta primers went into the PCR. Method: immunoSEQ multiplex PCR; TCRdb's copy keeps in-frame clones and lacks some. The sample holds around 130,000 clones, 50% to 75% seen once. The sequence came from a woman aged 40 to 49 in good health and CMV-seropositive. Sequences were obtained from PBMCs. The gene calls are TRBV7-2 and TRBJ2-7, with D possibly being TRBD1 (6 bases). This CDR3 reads CASSDPGTSEYF. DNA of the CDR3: TGTGCCAGCAGCGATCCCGGGACATCGGAGTACTTC.